This TCR beta chain is drawn from a study of blood T cell repertoires in COVID-19. Across the whole study: Samples representing acute and convalescent COVID-19 were sourced from the United States, Italy and Spain.

In the original processing: Cell counts per sample came from amplifying reference gene primers. The repertoire was sequenced with immunoSEQ multiplex PCR; TCRdb's copy has only in-frame clones and lacks some. That table furnishes V, J and clone size, whereas the DNA furnished D and trimming. The table has 350,000 to 450,000 clones, about 88% seen once. Enrolment of Seattle patients took place during active infection, and they were followed longitudinally. The CDR3 length is 14 residues. CDR1 and CDR2 (germline): GTSNPN, SVGIG (reference sequence). The ends were cut back, 8 bases at V and 2 bases at J, with 18 bases in the middle.

This chain uses TRBV30 with TRBJ2-5; D may correspond to TRBD1 or TRBD2 (5 bases each). The sequenced sample consisted of peripheral blood. The clonotype was recovered from a woman aged 40-49 years with COVID-19, enrolled during active disease. CDR3 sequence (DNA): TGTGCCGGGGGTCGGCGGGTACCTCAAGAGACCCAGTACTTC. Protein product: CAGGRRVPQETQYF.